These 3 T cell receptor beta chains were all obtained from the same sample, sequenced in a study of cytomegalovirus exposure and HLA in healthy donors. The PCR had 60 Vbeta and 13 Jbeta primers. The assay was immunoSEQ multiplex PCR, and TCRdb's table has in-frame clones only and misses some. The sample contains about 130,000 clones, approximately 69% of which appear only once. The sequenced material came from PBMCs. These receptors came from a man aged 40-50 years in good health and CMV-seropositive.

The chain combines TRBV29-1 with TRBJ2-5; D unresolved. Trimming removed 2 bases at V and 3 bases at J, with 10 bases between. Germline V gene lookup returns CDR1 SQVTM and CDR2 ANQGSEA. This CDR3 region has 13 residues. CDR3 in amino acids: CSVEIGGEETQYF. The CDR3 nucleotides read TGCAGCGTTGAAATCGGCGGAGAAGAGACCCAGTACTTC.

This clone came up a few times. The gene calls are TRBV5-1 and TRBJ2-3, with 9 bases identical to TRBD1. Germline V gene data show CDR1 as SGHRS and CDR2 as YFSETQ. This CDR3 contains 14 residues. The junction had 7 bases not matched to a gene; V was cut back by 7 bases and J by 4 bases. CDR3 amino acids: CASGPDRGADTQYF. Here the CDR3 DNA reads TGCGCCAGCGGACCAGACAGGGGGGCAGATACGCAGTATTTT.

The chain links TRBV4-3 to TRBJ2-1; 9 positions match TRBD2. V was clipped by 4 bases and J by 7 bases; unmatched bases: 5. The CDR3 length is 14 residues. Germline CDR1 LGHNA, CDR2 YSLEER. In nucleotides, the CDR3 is TGCGCCAGCAGCCGGCGGGAGGGATATAATGAGCAGTTCTTC. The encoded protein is CASSRREGYNEQFF.